This T cell receptor beta chain was found in a study of blood T cell repertoires in COVID-19. Germline loops: CDR1 SEHNR, CDR2 FQNEAQ (reference sequence). The CDR3 covers 11 residues. Between the trimmed V and J ends, which lost 4 bases and 6 bases, there was a span of 7 bases. The authors' processing: Reference gene primer amplification gave nucleated cell count estimates. Sequencing used immunoSEQ multiplex PCR; TCRdb keeps in-frame clones, though not all of them. V and J calls and clone size are given by that table; D and trimming were obtained from the DNA. Of roughly 400,000 clones detected, 88% appear once; the ten largest clones hold 1.4%. All exposed participants met a person with COVID-19 within 2 weeks before entering the study.

Sequenced sample: PBMCs or T cells enriched from blood (not recorded which). The TCR comes from a woman aged 18-29 years who had been exposed to COVID-19. The gene calls are TRBV7-9 and TRBJ2-7; D remains unclear. CDR3 amino acids: CASSSGGEQYF. The DNA of the CDR3 is TGTGCCAGCAGCTCCGGTGGCGAGCAGTACTTC.